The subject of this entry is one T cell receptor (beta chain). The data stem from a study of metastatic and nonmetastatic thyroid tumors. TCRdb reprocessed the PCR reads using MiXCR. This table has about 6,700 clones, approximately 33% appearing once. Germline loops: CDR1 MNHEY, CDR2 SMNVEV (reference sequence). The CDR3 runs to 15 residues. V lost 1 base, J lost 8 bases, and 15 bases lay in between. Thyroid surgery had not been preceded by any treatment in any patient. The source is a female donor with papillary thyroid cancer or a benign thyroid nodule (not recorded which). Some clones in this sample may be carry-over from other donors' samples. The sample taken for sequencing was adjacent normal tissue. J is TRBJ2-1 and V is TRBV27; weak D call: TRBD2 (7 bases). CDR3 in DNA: TGTGCCAGCAGTTTATGGGGGCGGGAGAGCGATGAGCAGTTCTTC. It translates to CASSLWGRESDEQFF.